This T cell receptor (beta chain) was retrieved from a study of metastatic and nonmetastatic thyroid tumors. For the study at large: Comparison of repertoires was carried out across blood and tumor or nodule tissue from malignant and benign thyroid patients. Study outcomes and limitations: It was reportedly found that TCR beta diversity was significantly higher in malignant thyroid tumors than in benign nodules, a difference seen in both blood and tumor samples.

The V and J ends lost 0 bases and 9 bases, in that order; junction bases with no gene match: 4. This CDR3 has 14 residues. Germline CDR1 is SGHAT and CDR2 is FQNNGV. Treatment of any kind had been given to no patient before thyroid surgery. In the original analysis: Clinicopathological groups differed in CDR3, with these differences serving to build a distant-metastasis classifier for papillary thyroid cancer. Using MiXCR, TCRdb re-called clones from the PCR reads. The V and J calls were determined by TCRdb, not by the authors. The repertoire includes over 6,000 clones, 25% to 30% of them detected once, and roughly a fifth sits in the top ten. A word on this clone: Its antigen is currently unknown.

The sequence was obtained from a female donor with papillary thyroid cancer or a benign thyroid nodule (not recorded which). Some clones in this sample may be carry-over from other donors' samples. The sample taken for sequencing was tumor tissue. This chain connects TRBV11-2 to TRBJ2-1; 8 bases line up with TRBD2. CDR3 in DNA: TGTGCCAGCAGCTTAGACGGGAGGGGTAGTGAGCAGTTCTTC. Amino acids: CASSLDGRGSEQFF.